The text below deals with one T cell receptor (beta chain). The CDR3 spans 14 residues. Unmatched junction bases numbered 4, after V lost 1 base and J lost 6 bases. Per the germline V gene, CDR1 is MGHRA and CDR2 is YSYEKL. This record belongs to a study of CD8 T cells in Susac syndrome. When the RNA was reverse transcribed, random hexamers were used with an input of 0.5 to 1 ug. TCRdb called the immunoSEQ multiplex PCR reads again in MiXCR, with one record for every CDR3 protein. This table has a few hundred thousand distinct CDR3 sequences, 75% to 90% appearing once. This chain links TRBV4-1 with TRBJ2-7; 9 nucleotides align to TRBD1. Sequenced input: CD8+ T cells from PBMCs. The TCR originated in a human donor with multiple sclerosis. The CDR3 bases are TGCGCCAGCAGCCAAGTGGGACAGGGTTCCGAGCAGTACTTC. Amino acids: CASSQVGQGSEQYF.